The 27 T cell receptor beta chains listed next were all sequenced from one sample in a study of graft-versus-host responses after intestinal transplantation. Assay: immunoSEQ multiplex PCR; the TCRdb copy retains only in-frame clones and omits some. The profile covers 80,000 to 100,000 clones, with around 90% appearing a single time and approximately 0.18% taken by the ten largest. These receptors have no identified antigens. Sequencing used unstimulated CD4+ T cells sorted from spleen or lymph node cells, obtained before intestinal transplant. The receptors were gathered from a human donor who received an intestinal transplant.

CDR3 amino acids: CAWSVGLVSETQYF. The CDR3 DNA is TGTGCCTGGAGTGTGGGACTAGTATCAGAGACCCAGTACTTC. The V and J genes are TRBV30 and TRBJ2-5, with 8 bases fitting TRBD2. The CDR3 totals 14 residues. CDR1 GTSNPN and CDR2 SVGIG come from the germline V gene (reference sequence). V lost 0 bases, J lost 4 bases, and 4 bases stayed unmatched. The entire variable domain, with the rest obtained from reference TRBV30 and TRBJ2-5, is as follows: SQTIHQWPATLVQPVGSPLSLECTVEGTSNPNLYWYRQAAGRGLQLLFYSVGIGQISSEVPQNLSASRPQDRQFILSSKKLLLSDSGFYLCAWSVGLVSETQYFGPGTRLLVL.

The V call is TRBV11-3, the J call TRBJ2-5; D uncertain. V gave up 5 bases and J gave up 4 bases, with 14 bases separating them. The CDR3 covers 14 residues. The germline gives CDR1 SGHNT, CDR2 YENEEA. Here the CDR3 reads CASSPRSRGETQYF. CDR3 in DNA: TGTGCCAGCAGCCCACGGTCCCGAGGAGAGACCCAGTACTTC.

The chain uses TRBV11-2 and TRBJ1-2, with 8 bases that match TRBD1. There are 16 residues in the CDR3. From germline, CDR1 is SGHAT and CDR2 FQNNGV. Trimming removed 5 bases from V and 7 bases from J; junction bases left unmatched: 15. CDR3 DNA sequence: TGTGCCAGCAGCATTACTCCGGGACAGGCCGCGCGTGGCTACACCTTC. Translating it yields CASSITPGQAARGYTF.

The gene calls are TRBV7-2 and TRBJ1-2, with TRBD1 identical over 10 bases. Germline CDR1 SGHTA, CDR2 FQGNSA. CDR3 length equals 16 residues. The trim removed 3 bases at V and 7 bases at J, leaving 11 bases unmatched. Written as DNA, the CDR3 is TGTGCCAGCAGCTTCTTTCCGGGACAGGGGCATCGTGGCTACACCTTC. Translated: CASSFFPGQGHRGYTF.

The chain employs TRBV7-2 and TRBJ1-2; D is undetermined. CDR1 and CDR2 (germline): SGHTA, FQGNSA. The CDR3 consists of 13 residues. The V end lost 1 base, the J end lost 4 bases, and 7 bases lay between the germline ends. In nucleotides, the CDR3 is TGTGCCAGCAGCTTAGGAGGGATCTATGGCTACACCTTC. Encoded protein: CASSLGGIYGYTF.

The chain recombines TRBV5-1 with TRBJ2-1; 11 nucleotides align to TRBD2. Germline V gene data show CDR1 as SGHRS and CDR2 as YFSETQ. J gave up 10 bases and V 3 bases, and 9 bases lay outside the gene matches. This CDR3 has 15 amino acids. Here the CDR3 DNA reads TGCGCCAGCAGCTCTAGCGGGAGGCCCCTAAGCGAGCAGTTCTTC. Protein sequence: CASSSSGRPLSEQFF.

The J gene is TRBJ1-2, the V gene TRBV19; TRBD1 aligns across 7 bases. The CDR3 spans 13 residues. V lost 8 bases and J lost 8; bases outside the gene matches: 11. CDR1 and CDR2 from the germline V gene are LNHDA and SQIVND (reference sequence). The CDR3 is CASGSGQVGGYTF. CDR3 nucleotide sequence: TGTGCCAGTGGATCAGGACAGGTCGGCGGCTACACCTTC.

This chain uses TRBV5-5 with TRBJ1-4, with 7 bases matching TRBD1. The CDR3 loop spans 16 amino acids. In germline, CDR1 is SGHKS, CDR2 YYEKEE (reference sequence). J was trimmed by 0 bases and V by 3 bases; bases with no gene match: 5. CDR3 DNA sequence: TGTGCCAGCAGCTGGGGACAGCCCACAACTAATGAAAAACTGTTTTTT. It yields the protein CASSWGQPTTNEKLFF.

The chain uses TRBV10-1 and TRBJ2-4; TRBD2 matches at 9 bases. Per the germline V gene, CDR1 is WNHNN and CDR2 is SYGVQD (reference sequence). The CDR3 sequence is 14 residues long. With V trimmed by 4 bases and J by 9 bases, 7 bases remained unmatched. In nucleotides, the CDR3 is TGCGCCAGCAGTGCTAGCGGGAACTCGGGCATTCAGTACTTC. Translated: CASSASGNSGIQYF.

The CDR3 here is CASSEGNPPGNTIYF. In DNA, the CDR3 is TGTGCCAGCAGCGAGGGGAACCCGCCTGGAAACACCATATATTTT. This rearrangement joins TRBV9 to TRBJ1-3, with D perhaps TRBD1 (5 bases). V dropped 3 bases and J dropped 2 bases, with 12 bases sitting between them. The germline V gene has CDR1 SGDLS and CDR2 YYNGEE. CDR3 length: 15 amino acids.

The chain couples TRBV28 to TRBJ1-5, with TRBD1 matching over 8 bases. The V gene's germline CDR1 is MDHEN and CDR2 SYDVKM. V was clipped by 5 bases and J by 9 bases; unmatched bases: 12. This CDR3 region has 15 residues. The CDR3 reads CASSPGTGGVGPQHF. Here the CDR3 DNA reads TGTGCCAGCAGTCCCGGGACAGGAGGGGTAGGGCCCCAGCATTTT.

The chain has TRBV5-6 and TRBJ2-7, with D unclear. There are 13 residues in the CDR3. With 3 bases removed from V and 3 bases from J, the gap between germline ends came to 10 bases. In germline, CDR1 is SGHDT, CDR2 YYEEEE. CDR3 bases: TGTGCCAGCAGCTCTAGACGGATCTACGAGCAGTACTTC. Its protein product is CASSSRRIYEQYF.

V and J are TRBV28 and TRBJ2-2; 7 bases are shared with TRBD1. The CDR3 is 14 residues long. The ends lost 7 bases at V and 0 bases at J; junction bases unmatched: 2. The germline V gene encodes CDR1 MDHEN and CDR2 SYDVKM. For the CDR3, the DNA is TGTGCCAGCACCGGGACAGCGAACACCGGGGAGCTGTTTTTT. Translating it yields CASTGTANTGELFF.

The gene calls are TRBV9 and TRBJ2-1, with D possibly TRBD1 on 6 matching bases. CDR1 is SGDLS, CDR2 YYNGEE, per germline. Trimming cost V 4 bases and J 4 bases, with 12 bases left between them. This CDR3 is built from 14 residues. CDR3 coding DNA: TGTGCCAGCAGCTCCCAAACAGGGTACAATGAGCAGTTCTTC. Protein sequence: CASSSQTGYNEQFF.

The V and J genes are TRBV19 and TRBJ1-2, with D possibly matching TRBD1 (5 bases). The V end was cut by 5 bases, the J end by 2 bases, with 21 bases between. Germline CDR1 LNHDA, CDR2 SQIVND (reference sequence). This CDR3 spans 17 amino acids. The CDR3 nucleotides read TGTGCCAGTAGTGCCGTCGGGACTGGGGGACGAAACTATGGCTACACCTTC. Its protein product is CASSAVGTGGRNYGYTF.

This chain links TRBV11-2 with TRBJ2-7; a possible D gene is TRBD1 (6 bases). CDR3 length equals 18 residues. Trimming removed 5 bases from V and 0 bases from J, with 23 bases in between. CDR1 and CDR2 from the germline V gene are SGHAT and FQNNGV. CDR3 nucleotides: TGTGCCAGCAGCCCGCTGCCGGGTGGGGGCCGGCACTCCTACGAGCAGTACTTC. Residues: CASSPLPGGGRHSYEQYF.

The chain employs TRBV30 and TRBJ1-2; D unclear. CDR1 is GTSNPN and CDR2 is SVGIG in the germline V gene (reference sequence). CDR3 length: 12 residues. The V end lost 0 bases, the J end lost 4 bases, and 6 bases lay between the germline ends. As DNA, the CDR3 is TGTGCCTGGAGTGTAGCCGGCTATGGCTACACCTTC. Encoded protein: CAWSVAGYGYTF.

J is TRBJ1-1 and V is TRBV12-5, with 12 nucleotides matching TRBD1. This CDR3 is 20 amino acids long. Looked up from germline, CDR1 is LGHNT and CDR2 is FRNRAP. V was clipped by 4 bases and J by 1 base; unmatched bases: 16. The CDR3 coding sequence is TGTGCTAGTGGTTCCGCCCCGGGACAGGGGGCGTTGGGGACGAACACTGAAGCTTTCTTT. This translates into CASGSAPGQGALGTNTEAFF.

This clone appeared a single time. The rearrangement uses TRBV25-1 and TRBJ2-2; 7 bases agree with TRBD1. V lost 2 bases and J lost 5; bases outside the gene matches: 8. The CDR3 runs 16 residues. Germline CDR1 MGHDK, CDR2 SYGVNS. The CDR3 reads CASSERLQGRTGELFF. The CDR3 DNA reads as TGTGCCAGCAGTGAAAGATTACAGGGGAGAACCGGGGAGCTGTTTTTT.

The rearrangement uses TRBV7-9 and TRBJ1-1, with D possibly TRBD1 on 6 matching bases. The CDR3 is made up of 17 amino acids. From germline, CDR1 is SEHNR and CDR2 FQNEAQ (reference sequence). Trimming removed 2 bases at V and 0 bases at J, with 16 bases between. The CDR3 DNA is TGTGCCAGCAGCTTACCCGGACAGACCTTCATGAACACTGAAGCTTTCTTT. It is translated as CASSLPGQTFMNTEAFF.

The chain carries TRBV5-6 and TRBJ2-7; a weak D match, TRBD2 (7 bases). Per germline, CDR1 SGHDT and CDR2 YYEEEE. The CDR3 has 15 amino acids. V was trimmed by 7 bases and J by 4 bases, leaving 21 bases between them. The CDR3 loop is CASHGGGAHVYEQYF. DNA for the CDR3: TGTGCCAGCCATGGGGGGGGCGCCCATGTGTACGAGCAGTACTTC.

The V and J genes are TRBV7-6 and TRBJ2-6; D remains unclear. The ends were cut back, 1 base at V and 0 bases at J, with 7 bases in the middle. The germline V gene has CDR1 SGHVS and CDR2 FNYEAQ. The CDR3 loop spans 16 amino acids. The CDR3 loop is CASSLGSSSGANVLTF. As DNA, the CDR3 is TGTGCCAGCAGCTTAGGCTCGAGCTCTGGGGCCAACGTCCTGACTTTC.

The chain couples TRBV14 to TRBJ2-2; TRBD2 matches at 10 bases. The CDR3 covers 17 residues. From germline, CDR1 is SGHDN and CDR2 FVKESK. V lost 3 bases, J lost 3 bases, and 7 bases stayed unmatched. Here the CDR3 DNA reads TGTGCCAGCAGCCATCCCGGGCTAGCGGGAGACACCGGGGAGCTGTTTTTT. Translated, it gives CASSHPGLAGDTGELFF.

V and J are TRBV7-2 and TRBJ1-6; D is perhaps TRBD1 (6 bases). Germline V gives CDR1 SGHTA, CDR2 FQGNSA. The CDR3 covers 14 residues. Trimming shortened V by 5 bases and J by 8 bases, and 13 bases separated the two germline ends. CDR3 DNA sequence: TGTGCCAGCAGCCTGGCCTACAGGGATTCACCCCTCCACTTT. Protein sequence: CASSLAYRDSPLHF.

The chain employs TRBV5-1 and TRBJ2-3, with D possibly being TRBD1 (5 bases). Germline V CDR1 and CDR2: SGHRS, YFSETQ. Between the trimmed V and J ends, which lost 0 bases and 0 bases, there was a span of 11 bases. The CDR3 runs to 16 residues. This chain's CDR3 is CASSLGDSLSTDTQYF. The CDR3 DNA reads TGCGCCAGCAGCTTGGGAGACAGCTTGAGCACAGATACGCAGTATTTT.

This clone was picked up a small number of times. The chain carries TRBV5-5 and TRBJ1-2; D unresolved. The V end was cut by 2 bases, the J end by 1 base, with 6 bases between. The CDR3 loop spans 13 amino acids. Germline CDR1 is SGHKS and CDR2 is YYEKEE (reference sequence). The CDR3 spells CASSFQVNYGYTF. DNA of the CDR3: TGTGCCAGCAGCTTTCAGGTTAACTATGGCTACACCTTC.

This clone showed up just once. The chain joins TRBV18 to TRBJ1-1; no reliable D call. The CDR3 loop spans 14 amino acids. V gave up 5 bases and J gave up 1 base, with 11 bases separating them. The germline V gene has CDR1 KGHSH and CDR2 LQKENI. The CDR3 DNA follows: TGTGCCAGCTCAATGAGGTCCTGGAACACTGAAGCTTTCTTT. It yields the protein CASSMRSWNTEAFF.